In this sample, the clone carrying this TCR beta chain turned up many times. Time point given: pre-sensitization, week 0. The treatment: therapeutic diphenylcyclopropenone sensitization with weekly scalp DPC. The germline CDR1 and CDR2 sequences are SNHLY and FYNNEI. The germline V and J ends were trimmed by 7 bases and 0 bases, with 4 bases remaining between them. The CDR3 consists of 13 residues. These data originate in a study of human T cells and chemical hapten exposure. Each CDR3 protein gets one entry after TCRdb re-called the RACE reads with MiXCR. Among about 80,000 distinct CDR3 sequences listed, around 15% were seen once.

The sequencing here drew on whole blood, taken in connection with sensitization to the hapten diphenylcyclopropenone (DPC). The clonotype originates from a woman between 50 and 59 years old with alopecia areata. Some clones in this sample may be carry-over from other donors' samples. The J gene is TRBJ2-6, the V gene TRBV2; no firm D call. CDR3: CASKPSGANVLTF. CDR3 bases: TGTGCCAGCAAACCCTCTGGGGCCAACGTCCTGACTTTC. Combining the CDR3 with reference TRBV2 and TRBJ2-6 gives the whole variable domain EPEVTQTPSHQVTQMGQEVILRCVPISNHLYFYWYRQILGQKVEFLVSFYNNEISEKSEIFDDQFSVERPDGSNFTLKIRSTKLEDSAMYFCASKPSGANVLTFGAGSRLTVL.